This is a list of T cell receptor beta chains from one sample in a study of cytomegalovirus exposure and HLA in healthy donors. Here immunoSEQ multiplex PCR was the method, and the copy in TCRdb shows in-frame clones only, minus some. The sample holds about 180,000 clones, 60% to 80% seen once. The sequenced material came from PBMCs. Receptors originate from a man aged 40-50 years in good health and CMV-seropositive. The CDR3 runs from the conserved cysteine through the conserved F or W. A D gene is named only where the DNA matches it firmly. Rows give clone size only sometimes, using once, few, many, or a class for an expanded clone.

cdr3_aa,cdr3_nt,d_call,v_call,clone_size,cdr3_length,j_call
CASSIRAGETDTQYF,TGTGCCAGTAGTATTCGGGCGGGAGAAACAGATACGCAGTATTTT,TRBD2,TRBV19,NA,15,TRBJ2-3
CASSEPPGSGFAGELFF,TGTGCCAGCAGCGAGCCCCCCGGAAGCGGGTTCGCCGGGGAGCTGTTTTTT,NA,TRBV9,NA,17,TRBJ2-2
CTSSRGPGDPETQYF,TGCACCAGCAGCCGCGGCCCGGGAGATCCAGAGACCCAGTACTTC,NA,TRBV1,NA,15,TRBJ2-5
CASRHILRDRGSYTEAFF,TGTGCCAGCAGGCATATTCTTAGGGACAGGGGGTCGTACACTGAAGCTTTCTTT,TRBD1,TRBV27,NA,18,TRBJ1-1
CASSLEPSTGANVLTF,TGTGCCAGCAGCTTGGAACCCTCTACTGGGGCCAACGTCCTGACTTTC,NA,TRBV5-4,NA,16,TRBJ2-6
CASSLGSRGSYGYTF,TGTGCCAGCAGCTTAGGGTCCAGGGGCAGCTATGGCTACACCTTC,NA,TRBV7-6,NA,15,TRBJ1-2
CASSLLAGGPGANGLTF,TGTGCCAGCAGCTTACTAGCGGGAGGGCCTGGGGCCAACGGCCTGACTTTC,TRBD2,TRBV7-9,NA,17,TRBJ2-6
CASSESAGDHNEQFF,TGTGCCAGCAGTGAATCTGCGGGAGACCACAATGAGCAGTTCTTC,TRBD2,TRBV6-1,NA,15,TRBJ2-1
CASSLGGGTSGRVGEQFF,TGTGCCAGCAGCTTAGGAGGAGGGACTAGCGGGAGGGTTGGTGAGCAGTTCTTC,TRBD2,TRBV7-6,NA,18,TRBJ2-1
CASSEIGGQGNEQFF,TGCGCCAGCAGCGAAATTGGGGGCCAGGGAAATGAGCAGTTCTTC,NA,TRBV5-1,NA,15,TRBJ2-1
CASSPREGRDEQFF,TGTGCCAGCAGCCCCCGGGAGGGCCGAGATGAGCAGTTCTTC,TRBD2,TRBV4-2,few,14,TRBJ2-1
CASSYGGSGGQPQHF,TGTGCCAGCAGTTACGGGGGATCGGGAGGTCAGCCCCAGCATTTT,NA,TRBV6-5,NA,15,TRBJ1-5
CASSISGRSSYEQYF,TGTGCCAGTAGTATTAGCGGGAGGAGCTCCTACGAGCAGTACTTC,TRBD2,TRBV19,NA,15,TRBJ2-7
CASSQGGTYNEQFF,TGCGCCAGCAGCCAGGGAGGTACCTACAATGAGCAGTTCTTC,NA,TRBV5-1,NA,14,TRBJ2-1
CASSLTGQNYNSPLHF,TGCGCCAGCAGCTTGACAGGGCAAAACTATAATTCACCCCTCCACTTT,NA,TRBV5-1,NA,16,TRBJ1-6
CASSLGYAQGDTQYF,TGTGCCAGCAGCTTAGGTTATGCCCAGGGGGATACGCAGTATTTT,NA,TRBV11-3,NA,15,TRBJ2-3
CASSHTAGEQYF,TGCGCCAGCAGCCACACCGCAGGCGAGCAGTACTTC,NA,TRBV4-1,NA,12,TRBJ2-7
CASSMDRAREKLFF,TGTGCCAGCAGCATGGACAGGGCTCGTGAAAAACTGTTTTTT,TRBD1,TRBV11-2,NA,14,TRBJ1-4
CASSKTGEADTQYF,TGTGCCAGCAGTAAGACAGGGGAGGCAGATACGCAGTATTTT,TRBD1,TRBV6-4,NA,14,TRBJ2-3
CASSPLSREAFF,TGTGCCAGCAGTCCCCTAAGCAGGGAAGCTTTCTTT,NA,TRBV27,NA,12,TRBJ1-1
CSVQQGNEQYF,TGCAGCGTTCAACAGGGGAACGAGCAGTACTTC,TRBD1,TRBV29-1,NA,11,TRBJ2-7
CASSIGPGNTYEQYF,TGTGCCAGTAGTATAGGACCGGGGAACACCTACGAGCAGTACTTC,NA,TRBV19,few,15,TRBJ2-7
CASSRAGAEKLFF,TGTGCCAGTAGTCGCGCAGGCGCCGAAAAACTGTTTTTT,NA,TRBV19,NA,13,TRBJ1-4
CASTKSGSREAFF,TGTGCCAGCACAAAATCGGGGTCTCGGGAAGCTTTCTTT,NA,TRBV7-9,NA,13,TRBJ1-1
CASRDIPPRATQYF,TGTGCCAGCAGGGATATACCTCCCAGGGCGACCCAGTACTTC,NA,TRBV11-2,NA,14,TRBJ2-5
CASKLSTDTQYF,TGTGCCAGCAAACTGAGCACAGATACGCAGTATTTT,NA,TRBV13,NA,12,TRBJ2-3
CASRAATNEKLFF,TGTGCCAGCAGGGCGGCAACTAATGAAAAACTGTTTTTT,NA,TRBV7-9,NA,13,TRBJ1-4
CASSPGTENTGELFF,TGCGCCAGCAGCCCTGGGACAGAGAACACCGGGGAGCTGTTTTTT,TRBD1,TRBV5-1,NA,15,TRBJ2-2
CASSSPGGEKDGELFF,TGTGCCAGCAGCTCCCCTGGGGGGGAGAAGGACGGGGAGCTGTTTTTT,TRBD2,TRBV7-3,once,16,TRBJ2-2
CASRNSDSPHEQYF,TGTGCCAGCAGAAACTCGGACAGCCCCCACGAGCAGTACTTC,NA,TRBV28,few,14,TRBJ2-7